Sequencing of this TCR beta chain was carried out in a study of shared clonotypes between healthy human individuals. Generated by immunoSEQ multiplex PCR, the TCRdb table keeps only in-frame clones and is missing some. The sample shows a few hundred thousand clones, roughly three quarters of them seen only once. Healthy HIV-negative adults without recent acute infections or vaccinations served as donors. Donors, without exception, were Caucasian adults residing in Nashville, Tennessee. In the case of this clone: Its antigen remains unidentified.

CDR1 MNHNY and CDR2 SVGAGI come from the germline V gene (reference sequence). The CDR3 length is 14 residues. The junction had 6 bases not matched to a gene; V was cut back by 6 bases and J by 4 bases. Study observations and caveats: Enrolling few donors narrowed the genetic and exposure-history diversity that was represented.

This TCR came from a woman in her thirties or forties in good health. Some clones in this sample may be carry-over from other donors' samples. The chain links TRBV6-6 to TRBJ1-1; 9 nucleotides agree with TRBD1. Sequencing input: PBMCs. In nucleotides, the CDR3 is TGTGCCAGCAGGCCACAGGGGGCTGGCACTGAAGCTTTCTTT. Residues: CASRPQGAGTEAFF.